Sequencing of this TCR beta chain was carried out in a study of control samples from healthy donors and cancer patients. Here immunoSEQ multiplex PCR was the method, and the copy in TCRdb shows in-frame clones only, minus some. The sample lists 100,000 or so clones; roughly four fifths were seen once. The CDR3 extends over 13 amino acids. Per germline, CDR1 SGDLS and CDR2 YYNGEE. Trimming stripped 7 bases from V and 4 bases from J, with 14 bases between. The receptor's source is a woman between 45 and 60 years old in good health. Sequenced: blood. The V call is TRBV9, the J call TRBJ1-1; D call uncertain. Written as DNA, the CDR3 is TGTGCCAGCTCGCTAGGCGGCGGCACTGAAGCTTTCTTT. Encoded protein: CASSLGGGTEAFF.